This is a list of T cell receptor beta chains from one sample in a study of T cells in Graves' hyperthyroidism and ophthalmopathy. Using its own MiXCR run on the multiplex PCR reads, TCRdb lists one record per CDR3 protein. The data show approximately 370,000 distinct CDR3 sequences, around 14% seen once. Sequencing was performed on blood. The receptors come from a woman aged 25 to 39 with Graves' hyperthyroidism. The CDR3 runs from the conserved cysteine through the conserved F or W. D genes are given only for firm matches. Only part of the rows carry a size: once, few, many, or a class if the clone is expanded.

TRBJ1-5	15	-	once	TRBV28	TGTGCCAGCCGTCTTCGTGATTATAGCAATCAGCCCCAGCATTTT	CASRLRDYSNQPQHF
TRBJ2-7	15	-	few	TRBV12-3/TRBV12-4	TGTGCCAGCAGTACCAACAGGGTCTTCCACTACGAACAGTACTTC	CASSTNRVFHYEQYF
TRBJ2-5	16	TRBD1	few	TRBV30	TGTGCCTGGAGTGTACAACAGGGGGCGCGGGGAGAGACCCAGTACTTC	CAWSVQQGARGETQYF
TRBJ2-1	18	TRBD1	many	TRBV28	TGTGCCAGCAGTTCCGTAAGAAGGGACAGGGGATTCTACAATGAGCAGTTCTTC	CASSSVRRDRGFYNEQFF
TRBJ2-1	15	-	few	TRBV7-2	TGTGCCAGCAGCCCGCTTTACCGCTCCTACAATGAGCAGTTCTTC	CASSPLYRSYNEQFF
TRBJ2-3	13	-	many	TRBV20-1	TGCAGTGCTAAACCTAGTAGCACAGATACGCAGTATTTT	CSAKPSSTDTQYF
TRBJ2-3	15	TRBD2	-	TRBV27	TGTGCCAGCAGTTCCATAGCGGGAGGGACAGATACGCAGTATTTT	CASSSIAGGTDTQYF
TRBJ1-2	14	TRBD1	many	TRBV12-3/TRBV12-4	TGTGCCAGCAGTGCTACAGGGGGCGGGTATGGCTACACCTTC	CASSATGGGYGYTF
TRBJ1-2	13	-	few	TRBV12-3/TRBV12-4	TGTGCCAGCAGTTTAAAGATAGGGTCTGGCTACACCTTC	CASSLKIGSGYTF
TRBJ1-6	14	-	many	TRBV11-1	TGTGCCAGCAGCTTACGGGGGTCCAATTCACCCCTCCACTTT	CASSLRGSNSPLHF
TRBJ2-1	16	-	-	TRBV7-3	TGTGCCAGCAGCTTAACTAGTGGACTGTCCTACAATGAGCAGTTCTTC	CASSLTSGLSYNEQFF